This TCR beta chain comes out of a study of T cell repertoires in ileal Crohn's disease. Study background: Postoperative therapy was given to about half: about a dozen thiopurines, 15 to 20 anti-TNF agents. At postoperative colonoscopy, neoterminal ileum biopsies were taken as M6. Study outcomes and limitations: Compared with non-smokers, active smokers at surgery showed more clonal expansions.

Assay: immunoSEQ multiplex PCR; the TCRdb copy retains only in-frame clones and omits some. The table lists some 14,000 clones, approximately 80% of them singletons. On this clone: Antigen unknown.

CDR1 is LGHNA, CDR2 YSLEER, per germline. Trimming stripped 0 bases from V and 15 bases from J, with 15 bases between. The CDR3 totals 13 residues. Time point reported: neoterminal ileum biopsy at postoperative endoscopy, about 6 months after surgery. The chain has TRBV4-3 and TRBJ2-1; D uncertain. The source is an adult with Crohn's disease. The sample was ileal tissue. The CDR3 sequence is CASSQETSQKRFF. In DNA form, the CDR3 reads TGCGCCAGCAGCCAAGAGACGAGTCAAAAGCGGTTCTTC.